The 32 T cell receptor beta chains below all came from one sample that was sequenced in a study of Tregs in tolerant kidney transplant recipients. Some clones are missing from TCRdb's copy, which holds only in-frame ones; the method was immunoSEQ multiplex PCR. The data contain more than 70,000 clones, more than 85% of them singletons. Related graft donors supplied nonmyeloablative bone marrow transplants, and mixed chimerism was transient. This material consisted of CD4+ T cells from blood (PBMCs), taken 24 months after the transplant. The origin of the receptors is a human patient who received a combined kidney and bone marrow transplant. Some of the T cells may derive from the graft donor.

A few counts support this clone. The rearrangement uses TRBV7-9 and TRBJ1-4; no clear D. CDR3 size: 13 residues. Germline-derived CDR1 and CDR2 are SEHNR and FQNEAQ (reference sequence). The V gene lost 5 bases and the J gene lost 8 bases, with 12 bases spanning the gap. The CDR3 nucleotides are TGTGCCAGCAGCCGCCCAGGCGTCGAAAAACTGTTTTTT. This sequence encodes CASSRPGVEKLFF.

The V call is TRBV7-2, the J call TRBJ2-3, with D perhaps matching TRBD2 (5 bases). Germline V gives CDR1 SGHTA, CDR2 FQGNSA. This CDR3 has 16 residues. With 5 bases removed from V and 3 bases from J, the gap between germline ends came to 18 bases. CDR3 in DNA: TGTGCCAGCAGCGTCTCGAGGTGGCCGGGGACAGATACGCAGTATTTT. It is translated as CASSVSRWPGTDTQYF.

This chain joins TRBV7-6 and TRBJ2-7; 10 bases map to TRBD1. V gave up 4 bases and J gave up 0 bases; unmatched junction bases: 3. Germline V CDR1 and CDR2: SGHVS, FNYEAQ. The CDR3 is 15 amino acids. The CDR3 sequence is CASSYGTGASYEQYF. CDR3 coding DNA: TGTGCCAGCAGCTATGGGACAGGGGCCTCCTACGAGCAGTACTTC.

Only one count was recorded for this clone. This CDR3 is CASGQGGMVGADTQYF. CDR3 nucleotide sequence: TGTGCCAGCGGACAGGGGGGAATGGTCGGCGCAGATACGCAGTATTTT. The rearrangement links TRBV10-3 to TRBJ2-3; 10 nucleotides agree with TRBD1. Germline V gives CDR1 ENHRY, CDR2 SYGVKD. The CDR3 has 16 residues. The junction had 14 bases not matched to a gene; V was cut back by 10 bases and J by 4 bases.

V gene TRBV30 combines with J gene TRBJ2-5; 11 bases are a match to TRBD2. The J call is in doubt because the DNA end fits TRBJ2-7 better. Germline assignment: CDR1 GTSNPN and CDR2 SVGIG (reference sequence). This CDR3 has 17 amino acids. CDR3 bases: TGTGCCTGGAGTGGGACTAGCGGGTCCCGGGGCTCCTACGAGCAGTACTTC. Encoded protein: CAWSGTSGSRGSYEQYF.

The chain uses TRBV2 and TRBJ2-5, with 8 bases lining up with TRBD2. The CDR3 runs to 13 residues. Per the germline V gene, CDR1 is SNHLY and CDR2 is FYNNEI. Trimming cost V 8 bases and J 5 bases; bases outside gene matches: 7. Here the CDR3 DNA reads TGTGCCAGCTGGCCGGGGGGGTCGGAGACCCAGTACTTC. Translated: CASWPGGSETQYF.

Only one count was recorded for this clone. J is TRBJ1-1 and V is TRBV5-1; TRBD1 matches 10 bases. The CDR3 runs to 15 residues. In germline, CDR1 is SGHRS, CDR2 YFSETQ. V shed 4 bases and J 3 bases; nucleotides not matched to a gene: 6. CDR3 coding DNA: TGCGCCAGCAGCCGGGACAGGGGATACCACACTGAAGCTTTCTTT. This codes for CASSRDRGYHTEAFF.

The rearrangement joins TRBV30 to TRBJ2-3; 8 positions match TRBD1. Germline CDR1 and CDR2: GTSNPN and SVGIG (reference sequence). V lost 5 bases and J lost 0; bases outside the gene matches: 4. The CDR3 extends over 14 amino acids. For the CDR3, the DNA is TGTGCCTGGGGGACAGGCGTTAGCACAGATACGCAGTATTTT. It encodes CAWGTGVSTDTQYF.

V and J are TRBV28 and TRBJ1-6, with a weak D call TRBD1 (5 bases). Trimming stripped 5 bases from V and 3 bases from J, with 23 bases between. The CDR3 is made up of 19 amino acids. Germline loops: CDR1 MDHEN, CDR2 SYDVKM. The CDR3 loop is CASSARGRGTVRYNSPLHF. In nucleotides, the CDR3 is TGTGCCAGCAGTGCAAGGGGAAGGGGTACCGTACGCTATAATTCACCCCTCCACTTT.

J is TRBJ2-1 and V is TRBV11-2; D might be TRBD2 (5 bases). CDR3 length: 17 residues. Per germline, CDR1 SGHAT and CDR2 FQNNGV. Trimming left V 2 bases short and J 4 bases short, with 18 bases between. CDR3 in amino acids: CASSLYSSRRPYNEQFF. The CDR3, as DNA: TGTGCCAGCAGCTTATACTCTAGCAGACGACCTTACAATGAGCAGTTCTTC.

The V and J genes are TRBV29-1 and TRBJ1-5, with 7 positions matching TRBD1. The CDR3 runs to 14 residues. Germline CDR1 SQVTM, CDR2 ANQGSEA. The trim removed 5 bases at V and 5 bases at J, leaving 9 bases unmatched. CDR3: CSVSSDRVDQPQHF. The CDR3 nucleotides are TGCAGCGTTAGTTCCGACAGGGTTGATCAGCCCCAGCATTTT.

The rearrangement uses TRBV11-3 and TRBJ2-3, with TRBD2 identical over 9 bases. With V trimmed by 3 bases and J by 2 bases, 3 bases remained unmatched. Germline CDR1 is SGHNT and CDR2 is YENEEA. CDR3 length: 15 amino acids. Written as DNA, the CDR3 is TGTGCCAGCAGCTTGCTAGCGGGACTCACAGATACGCAGTATTTT. It is translated as CASSLLAGLTDTQYF.

The CDR3 loop reads CASSPWSGDRTSSGDTEAFF. CDR3 DNA sequence: TGCGCCAGCAGTCCCTGGTCGGGGGACAGGACCTCCTCGGGGGACACTGAAGCTTTCTTT. The chain employs TRBV10-1 and TRBJ1-1; 8 bases line up with TRBD1. The CDR3 spans 20 residues. The ends lost 5 bases at V and 3 bases at J; junction bases unmatched: 23. Germline CDR1 WNHNN, CDR2 SYGVQD (reference sequence).

The chain joins TRBV12-5 to TRBJ2-3, with D possibly being TRBD1 (6 bases). The CDR3 has 17 amino acids. Trimming took 5 bases from V and 6 from J, leaving 24 bases between them. Germline CDR1 is LGHNT and CDR2 is FRNRAP. The CDR3 protein is CASGPSRDTGTYDTQYF. CDR3 nucleotide sequence: TGTGCTAGTGGTCCGTCCCGGGACACCGGAACCTATGATACGCAGTATTTT.

J is TRBJ2-7 and V is TRBV29-1; weak D call: TRBD2 (6 bases). Trimming took 4 bases from V and 2 from J, leaving 18 bases between them. Germline V gene lookup returns CDR1 SQVTM and CDR2 ANQGSEA. The CDR3 consists of 15 residues. CDR3 sequence: CSVVMKAGWPYEQYF. The CDR3, as DNA: TGCAGCGTTGTGATGAAGGCGGGATGGCCCTACGAGCAGTACTTC.

In this sample, this clone turned up a few times. The V call is TRBV5-1, the J call TRBJ2-5; D remains ambiguous. The CDR3 covers 16 residues. Trimming cost V 0 bases and J 0 bases, with 12 bases left between them. Germline CDR1 and CDR2: SGHRS and YFSETQ. The CDR3 DNA reads TGCGCCAGCAGCTTGGTAACCCGACACAACCAAGAGACCCAGTACTTC. Its protein product is CASSLVTRHNQETQYF.

This sequence joins TRBV6-6 and TRBJ2-1; 8 positions agree with TRBD2. This CDR3 region has 15 residues. V lost 6 bases to trimming and J lost 3 bases; unmatched junction nucleotides: 7. Germline assignment: CDR1 MNHNY and CDR2 SVGAGI (reference sequence). DNA of the CDR3: TGTGCCAGCAGCCAAAGACTAGCGTTCTACAATGAGCAGTTCTTC. Protein: CASSQRLAFYNEQFF.

The chain links TRBV28 to TRBJ2-1; D possibly corresponds to TRBD1 (5 bases). Germline V gene data show CDR1 as MDHEN and CDR2 as SYDVKM. Trimming pared 4 bases from V and 2 bases from J, leaving 15 bases between. The length of the CDR3 is 16 residues. This CDR3 reads CASSSSGYPTYNEQFF. The CDR3 nucleotides read TGTGCCAGCAGTTCCTCAGGGTACCCGACCTACAATGAGCAGTTCTTC.

This clone was seen only a few times. The rearrangement links TRBV2 to TRBJ1-1; no definite D call. The CDR3 runs 14 residues. Germline values: CDR1 SNHLY, CDR2 FYNNEI. Trimming shortened V by 6 bases and J by 3 bases, and 14 bases separated the two germline ends. CDR3 nucleotide sequence: TGTGCCAGCAGGCGGCTTCCGAGGGACACTGAAGCTTTCTTT. Its protein is CASRRLPRDTEAFF.

The chain couples TRBV4-2 to TRBJ2-1; 11 nucleotides match TRBD1. The length of the CDR3 is 20 residues. V lost 2 bases, J lost 7 bases, and 19 bases stayed unmatched. CDR1 is LGHNA, CDR2 YNFKEQ, per germline. The DNA for the CDR3 is TGTGCCAGCAGCCAACTACCCGGTTGGACCGGGGACAGGGGGGGGAATGAGCAGTTCTTC. As protein: CASSQLPGWTGDRGGNEQFF.

A single count supports this clone. The junction departs from germline at one end; a sequencing error may be responsible. The sample holds other DNA sequences that translate to the same CDR3. The V gene is TRBV9, the J gene TRBJ2-7; 9 nucleotides agree with TRBD1. The CDR3 runs to 14 residues. CDR1 and CDR2 (germline): SGDLS, YYNGEE. The CDR3: CASSSRQGAYEQYF. The CDR3, as DNA: TGCGCCAGCAGCTCTAGACAGGGGGCCTACGAGCAGTACTTC.

The chain is built from TRBV4-1 and TRBJ1-1, with 7 bases matching TRBD1. The length of the CDR3 is 14 residues. Germline V CDR1 and CDR2: MGHRA, YSYEKL. The trim removed 8 bases at V and 4 bases at J, leaving 10 bases unmatched. This CDR3 reads CASRAFTGVTEAFF. The DNA for the CDR3 is TGCGCCAGCCGGGCTTTTACAGGGGTCACTGAAGCTTTCTTT.

V usage is TRBV11-1 and J usage is TRBJ1-2, with D hard to call. Looked up from germline, CDR1 is SGHAT and CDR2 is FQDESV (reference sequence). The CDR3 has 14 amino acids. V dropped 6 bases and J dropped 10 bases, with 21 bases sitting between them. The CDR3 DNA reads TGTGCCAGCAGGTCCCACTCCGGCCGGGGAACCTACACCTTC. Translated: CASRSHSGRGTYTF.

The chain uses TRBV10-3 and TRBJ1-4, with D tentatively TRBD1 (6 bases). Germline assignment: CDR1 ENHRY and CDR2 SYGVKD. CDR3 length: 12 amino acids. V lost 6 bases and J 7 bases, leaving 9 bases between the germline ends. CDR3 sequence reads: CAISQGGEKLFF. Here the CDR3 DNA reads TGTGCCATCAGCCAAGGGGGTGAAAAACTGTTTTTT.

V gene TRBV12-5 combines with J gene TRBJ1-5, with a weak D call TRBD1 (5 bases). V lost 5 bases and J lost 4, with 12 bases in between. The CDR3 loop spans 14 amino acids. Germline assignment: CDR1 LGHNT and CDR2 FRNRAP. The CDR3 sequence: CASGPLGGNQPQHF. CDR3 bases: TGTGCTAGTGGTCCACTCGGGGGAAATCAGCCCCAGCATTTT.

V is TRBV5-1 and J is TRBJ1-6; D perhaps matches TRBD1 (6 bases). Deletions cut 0 bases from V and 13 bases from J, with 14 bases between. The CDR3 totals 14 residues. Looked up from germline, CDR1 is SGHRS and CDR2 is YFSETQ. The CDR3 spells CASSLDQGQRPLHF. In DNA form, the CDR3 reads TGCGCCAGCAGCTTGGACCAAGGACAGAGGCCCCTCCACTTT.

The chain couples TRBV7-2 to TRBJ2-7; 11 bases map to TRBD2. Per the germline V gene, CDR1 is SGHTA and CDR2 is FQGNSA. V was clipped by 2 bases and J by 4 bases; unmatched bases: 7. The CDR3 loop spans 16 amino acids. CDR3 loop: CASSLSSGRQIYEQYF. The CDR3 coding sequence is TGTGCCAGCAGCTTATCTAGCGGGAGGCAGATATACGAGCAGTACTTC.

This chain uses TRBV18 with TRBJ2-1; no firm D call. V was shortened by 6 bases and J by 9 bases, with 9 bases between the two germline ends. Per germline, CDR1 KGHSH and CDR2 LQKENI. The CDR3 contains 11 residues. The CDR3 nucleotides read TGTGCCAGCTCCCCCCAGCGTGAGCAGTTCTTC. This encodes CASSPQREQFF.

This sequence joins TRBV18 and TRBJ1-4; D uncertain. The CDR3 length is 14 residues. CDR1 is KGHSH and CDR2 is LQKENI in the germline V gene. V lost 5 bases and J 7 bases, leaving 14 bases between the germline ends. The CDR3 DNA follows: TGTGCCAGCTCATCAGACATTAATGGTGAAAAACTGTTTTTT. It is translated as CASSSDINGEKLFF.

This clone was seen only once. Other DNA sequences in the sample encode the same CDR3. This chain joins TRBV29-1 and TRBJ1-1, with a weak D call TRBD1 (6 bases). Trimming took 5 bases from V and 5 from J, leaving 15 bases between them. The CDR3 consists of 13 residues. Germline-derived CDR1 and CDR2 are SQVTM and ANQGSEA. CDR3 residues: CSVSPTGMTEAFF. In DNA, the CDR3 is TGCAGCGTTAGCCCTACAGGGATGACTGAAGCTTTCTTT.

The chain has TRBV19 and TRBJ2-5, with 8 positions matching TRBD2. CDR1 is LNHDA, CDR2 SQIVND, per germline (reference sequence). This CDR3 is 15 amino acids long. V shed 1 base and J 4 bases; nucleotides not matched to a gene: 5. As DNA, the CDR3 is TGTGCCAGTAGTATAGTTGTTACTAGCGGAGAGACCCAGTACTTC. Translation: CASSIVVTSGETQYF.

CDR3 bases: TGTGCCAGCACGGATATGCGGCGAGGGAATTATGGCTACACCTTC. Its protein is CASTDMRRGNYGYTF. The rearrangement uses TRBV7-2 and TRBJ1-2; no clear D. The CDR3 runs to 15 residues. V lost 7 bases and J 5 bases, leaving 20 bases between the germline ends. Germline CDR1 SGHTA, CDR2 FQGNSA.